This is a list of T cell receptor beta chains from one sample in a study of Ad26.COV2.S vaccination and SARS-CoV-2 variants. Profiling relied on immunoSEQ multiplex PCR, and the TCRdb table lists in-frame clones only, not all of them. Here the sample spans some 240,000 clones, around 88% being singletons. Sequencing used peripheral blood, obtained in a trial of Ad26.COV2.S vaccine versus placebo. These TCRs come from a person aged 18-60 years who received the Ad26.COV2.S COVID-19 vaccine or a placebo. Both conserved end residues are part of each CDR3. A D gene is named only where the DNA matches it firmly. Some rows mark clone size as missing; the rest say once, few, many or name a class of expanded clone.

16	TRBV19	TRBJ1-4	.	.	TGTGCCAGTAGTATCGGGCTGCGGGCAACTAATGAAAAACTGTTTTTT	CASSIGLRATNEKLFF
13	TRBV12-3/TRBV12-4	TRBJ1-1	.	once	TGTGCCAGCAGTTTGGGGGGGACCACTGAAGCTTTCTTT	CASSLGGTTEAFF
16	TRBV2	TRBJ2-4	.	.	TGTGCCAGCAGTGAAGAGGTCTGGAAAGCCAAAAACATTCAGTACTTC	CASSEEVWKAKNIQYF
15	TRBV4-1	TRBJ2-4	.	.	TGCGCCAGCAGCCAAGACCCGCTCCCGCGGGACATTCAGTACTTC	CASSQDPLPRDIQYF
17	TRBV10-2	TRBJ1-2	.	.	TGCGCCAGCAGTGAATCTCAGAATGGGGGGACAACTTATGGCTACACCTTC	CASSESQNGGTTYGYTF
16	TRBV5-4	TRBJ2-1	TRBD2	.	TGTGCCAGCAGCTTGGCGCGGGGGGCGGGATACAATGAGCAGTTCTTC	CASSLARGAGYNEQFF
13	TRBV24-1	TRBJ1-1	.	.	TGTGCCACCAGTCTGGGAGGGAACACTGAAGCTTTCTTT	CATSLGGNTEAFF
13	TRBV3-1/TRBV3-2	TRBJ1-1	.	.	TGTGCCAGCAGCCACCAGGGTCACACTGAAGCTTTCTTT	CASSHQGHTEAFF
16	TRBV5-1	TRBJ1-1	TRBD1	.	TGCGCCAGCAGCTTTACGACAGGGCACATGAACACTGAAGCTTTCTTT	CASSFTTGHMNTEAFF
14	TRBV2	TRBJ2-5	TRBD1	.	TGTGCCAGCAAGGGGGACAGGGGGAGGGAGACCCAGTACTTC	CASKGDRGRETQYF
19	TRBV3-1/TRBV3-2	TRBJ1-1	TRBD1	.	TGTGCCAGCAGCCGAGCCCCTCTGGGACAGGGGAGAGGGAACACTGAAGCTTTCTTT	CASSRAPLGQGRGNTEAFF
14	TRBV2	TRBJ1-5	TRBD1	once	TGTGCCAGCAGACTCGGACAGGTGGGTCAGCCCCAGCATTTT	CASRLGQVGQPQHF
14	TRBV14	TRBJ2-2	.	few	TGTGCCAGCACCCCCTTAATATACACCGGGGAGCTGTTTTTT	CASTPLIYTGELFF
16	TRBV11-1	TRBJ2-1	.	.	TGTGCCAGCAGCTTAAGGCGGCGGGAACCCTACAATGAGCAGTTCTTC	CASSLRRREPYNEQFF
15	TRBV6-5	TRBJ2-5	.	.	TGTGCCAGCAGTTACTCTGCCTGGGACGGGGAGACCCAGTACTTC	CASSYSAWDGETQYF
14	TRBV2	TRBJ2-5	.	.	TGTGCCAGCAGTGAAAACGGGGCCGGGGAGACCCAGTACTTC	CASSENGAGETQYF
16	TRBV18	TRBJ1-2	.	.	TGTGCCAGCTCACCTAAAGGGACTTATGCCCGGGAGGGCTACACCTTC	CASSPKGTYAREGYTF
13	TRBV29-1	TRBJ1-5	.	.	TGCAGCGTTCTTACCGGGGGCAATCAGCCCCAGCATTTT	CSVLTGGNQPQHF
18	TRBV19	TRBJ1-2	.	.	TGTGCCAGTAGTATGAGGGGCACCCCAGGGGCTCCTAACTATGGCTACACCTTC	CASSMRGTPGAPNYGYTF
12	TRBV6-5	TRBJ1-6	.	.	TGTGCCAGCAGTTACGTGAATTCACCCCTCCACTTT	CASSYVNSPLHF
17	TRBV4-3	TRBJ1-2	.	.	TGCGCCAGCAGCCAAGAGAGGGTAGTTAGGGGGAACTATGGCTACACCTTC	CASSQERVVRGNYGYTF
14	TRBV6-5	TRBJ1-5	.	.	TGTGCCAGCAGTCCACTCAGAAGCAATCAGCCCCAGCATTTT	CASSPLRSNQPQHF
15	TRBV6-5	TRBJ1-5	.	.	TGTGCCAGCAGCTCCCCGCGAGGGCGAGATCAGCCCCAGCATTTT	CASSSPRGRDQPQHF
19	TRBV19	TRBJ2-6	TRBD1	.	TGTGCCAGTAGTATAGACATTCGGACAGGGGGCGCTGGGGCCAACGTCCTGACTTTC	CASSIDIRTGGAGANVLTF
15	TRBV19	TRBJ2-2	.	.	TGTGCCAGTAGTAACGGGGGCCTGAACACCGGGGAGCTGTTTTTT	CASSNGGLNTGELFF
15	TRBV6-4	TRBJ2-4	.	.	TGTGCCAGCAGGAGGGGGGAAGGGGCCAAAAACATTCAGTACTTC	CASRRGEGAKNIQYF
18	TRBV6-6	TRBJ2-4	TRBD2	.	TGTGCCAGCAGTCCCCCCCGTTTTAGCGGGAGAACCAAAAACATTCAGTACTTC	CASSPPRFSGRTKNIQYF
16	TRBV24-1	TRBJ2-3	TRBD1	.	TGTGCCACCAGTGAAGGGACAGGGGGTGGCACAGATACGCAGTATTTT	CATSEGTGGGTDTQYF
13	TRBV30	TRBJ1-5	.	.	TGTGCCTGGAGCCCTGTCGGGGCTGAGCCCCAGCATTTT	CAWSPVGAEPQHF
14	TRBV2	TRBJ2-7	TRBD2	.	TGTGCCAGCAGGGAGACTAGCAACTCCTACGAGCAGTACTTC	CASRETSNSYEQYF
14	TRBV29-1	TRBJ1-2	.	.	TGCAGCGTTGAAGTCCCACCGAACTACTATGGCTACACCTTC	CSVEVPPNYYGYTF
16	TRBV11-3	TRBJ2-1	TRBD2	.	TGTGCCAGCAGCTCCGGGGGGGCCTCCCGTATTGGTGAGCAGTTCTTC	CASSSGGASRIGEQFF
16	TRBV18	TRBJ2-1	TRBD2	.	TGTGCCAGCTCACCCTCACCGGGGGGACGTTACAATGAGCAGTTCTTC	CASSPSPGGRYNEQFF
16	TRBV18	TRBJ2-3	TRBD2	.	TGTGCCAGCTCACCATGGGTACTAGCGGGGCGAGATACGCAGTATTTT	CASSPWVLAGRDTQYF
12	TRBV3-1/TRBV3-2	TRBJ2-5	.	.	TGTGCCAGCGGCGCGGGGTACGAGACCCAGTACTTC	CASGAGYETQYF
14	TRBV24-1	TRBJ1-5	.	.	TGTGCCACCAGTGATTTACAGAGCAATCAGCCCCAGCATTTT	CATSDLQSNQPQHF
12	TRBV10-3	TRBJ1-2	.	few	TGTGCCATCCAGGGTTGGCGCTATGGCTACACCTTC	CAIQGWRYGYTF
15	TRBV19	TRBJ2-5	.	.	TGTGCCAGTAGTATCAGAACAGGGATAGGAGAGACCCAGTACTTC	CASSIRTGIGETQYF
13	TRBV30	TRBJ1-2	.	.	TGTGCCTGGACTGACCGGGCCTCCTATGGCTACACCTTC	CAWTDRASYGYTF
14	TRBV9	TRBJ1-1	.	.	TGTGCCAGCAGCGTAGTCGGAGAGAACACTGAAGCTTTCTTT	CASSVVGENTEAFF
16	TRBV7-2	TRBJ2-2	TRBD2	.	TGTGCCAGCAGACAACGGGCGGGGAGGGCCACCGGGGAGCTGTTTTTT	CASRQRAGRATGELFF
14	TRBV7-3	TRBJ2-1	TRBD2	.	TGTGCCAGCAGCCCTAGCGGGGGGGCCAATGAGCAGTTCTTC	CASSPSGGANEQFF
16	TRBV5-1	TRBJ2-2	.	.	TGCGCCAGCAGTCCCTTAACAGGGTCGAACACCGGGGAGCTGTTTTTT	CASSPLTGSNTGELFF
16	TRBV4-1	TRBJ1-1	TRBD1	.	TGCGCCAGCAGCCTCGGACAGGCCCGAGGGAACACTGAAGCTTTCTTT	CASSLGQARGNTEAFF
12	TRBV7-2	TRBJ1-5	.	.	TGTGCCAGCACCGCAGGGAATCAGCCCCAGCATTTT	CASTAGNQPQHF
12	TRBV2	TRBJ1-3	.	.	TGTGCCAGTAGGGGGGCTGGAAACACCATATATTTT	CASRGAGNTIYF